Below, one TCR beta chain is given with its context. Its antigen is not known. The CDR3 spans 13 residues. The trim removed 3 bases at V and 4 bases at J, leaving 1 base unmatched. The germline gives CDR1 GTSNPN, CDR2 SVGIG (reference sequence). This entry is derived from a study of cytomegalovirus exposure and HLA in healthy donors. Study-wide points: Most of the TCR beta V segments (in an earlier analysis) were productive either about 87% or about 30% of the time.

Amplification used 60 Vbeta primers and 13 Jbeta primers. Profiled with immunoSEQ multiplex PCR; TCRdb holds only in-frame clones, not every one. The sample lists tens of thousands of clones, about 70% occurring once. The material sequenced was PBMCs. V and J are TRBV30 and TRBJ1-5, with 9 bases aligning to TRBD1. The receptor comes from a male donor in good health and CMV-seropositive. CDR3 region: CAWRTGGNQPQHF. In DNA, the CDR3 is TGTGCCTGGAGGACAGGGGGTAATCAGCCCCAGCATTTT.